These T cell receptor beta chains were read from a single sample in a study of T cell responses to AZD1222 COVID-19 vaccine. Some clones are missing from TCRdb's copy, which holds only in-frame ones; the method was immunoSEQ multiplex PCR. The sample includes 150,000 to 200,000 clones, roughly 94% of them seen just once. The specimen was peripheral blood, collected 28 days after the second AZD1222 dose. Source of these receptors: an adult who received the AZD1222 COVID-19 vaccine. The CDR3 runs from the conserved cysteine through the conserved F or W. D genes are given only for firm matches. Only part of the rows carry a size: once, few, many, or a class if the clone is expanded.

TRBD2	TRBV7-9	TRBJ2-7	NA	CASSLAGGPSYEQYF	TGTGCCAGCAGCTTAGCGGGAGGGCCCTCCTACGAGCAGTACTTC
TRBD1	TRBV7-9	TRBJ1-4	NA	CASSLGDRDNEKLFF	TGTGCCAGCAGCCTAGGGGACAGGGATAATGAAAAACTGTTTTTT
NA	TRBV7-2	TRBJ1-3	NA	CASRRGLSGNTIYF	TGTGCCAGTCGCCGGGGCCTCTCTGGAAACACCATATATTTT
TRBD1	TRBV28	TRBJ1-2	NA	CASSLLGQGAYGYTF	TGTGCCAGCAGTTTATTAGGGCAGGGGGCCTATGGCTACACCTTC
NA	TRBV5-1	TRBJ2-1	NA	CASSWRDSRSEQFF	TGCGCCAGCAGCTGGAGGGACAGCAGGAGTGAGCAGTTCTTC
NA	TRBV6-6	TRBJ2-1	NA	CASSPGTATLRGEFF	TGTGCCAGCAGCCCCGGAACCGCGACCTTACGAGGGGAGTTCTTC
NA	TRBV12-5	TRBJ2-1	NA	CASGLDLTPRYNEQFF	TGTGCTAGTGGTTTGGATTTAACCCCCCGCTACAATGAGCAGTTCTTC
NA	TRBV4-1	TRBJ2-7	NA	CASSHLQGNEQYF	TGCGCCAGCAGCCATCTTCAGGGTAACGAGCAGTACTTC
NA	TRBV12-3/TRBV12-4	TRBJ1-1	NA	CASSLGYTEAFF	TGTGCCAGCAGTTTAGGATACACTGAAGCTTTCTTT
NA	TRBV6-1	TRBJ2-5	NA	CASSEVGGRAQETQYF	TGTGCCAGCAGTGAAGTGGGAGGACGGGCCCAAGAGACCCAGTACTTC
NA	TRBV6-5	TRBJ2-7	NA	CASSYPSGSSSYEQYF	TGTGCCAGCAGTTACCCCTCGGGTTCAAGCTCCTACGAGCAGTACTTC
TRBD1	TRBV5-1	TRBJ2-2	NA	CASSLGQGRANTGELFF	TGCGCCAGCAGCTTGGGACAGGGAAGGGCGAACACCGGGGAGCTGTTTTTT
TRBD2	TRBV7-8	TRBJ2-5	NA	CASSPGRLAGPETQYF	TGTGCCAGCAGCCCCGGTAGGCTAGCGGGACCAGAGACCCAGTACTTC
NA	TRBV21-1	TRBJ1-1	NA	CASSKETRDYTEAFF	TGTGCCAGCAGCAAAGAAACCAGGGACTACACTGAAGCTTTCTTT
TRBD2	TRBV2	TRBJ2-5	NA	CASQGLAGVETQYF	TGTGCCTCCCAGGGACTAGCGGGAGTAGAGACCCAGTACTTC
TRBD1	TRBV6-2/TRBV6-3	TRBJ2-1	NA	CASSLRGQTNEQFF	TGTGCCAGCAGTTTAAGGGGACAGACCAATGAGCAGTTCTTC
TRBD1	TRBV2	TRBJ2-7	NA	CASSEQQGFVQYF	TGTGCCAGCAGTGAACAACAGGGGTTTGTGCAGTACTTC
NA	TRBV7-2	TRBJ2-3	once	CASSLYVTDDTQYF	TGTGCCAGCAGCTTATACGTGACAGACGATACGCAGTATTTT
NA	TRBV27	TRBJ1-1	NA	CASSLNWGNTEAFF	TGTGCCAGCAGTTTAAACTGGGGAAACACTGAAGCTTTCTTT
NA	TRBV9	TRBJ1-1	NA	CASTKGTQNTEAFF	TGTGCCAGCACCAAAGGGACCCAGAACACTGAAGCTTTCTTT
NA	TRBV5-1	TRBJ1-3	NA	CASRTGAVGNTIYF	TGCGCCAGCCGGACGGGGGCGGTAGGAAACACCATATATTTT
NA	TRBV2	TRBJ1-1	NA	CASSTGMNTEAFF	TGTGCCAGCAGCACAGGAATGAACACTGAAGCTTTCTTT
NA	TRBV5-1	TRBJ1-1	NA	CASSSTGRTEAFF	TGCGCCAGCAGCTCAACCGGGCGGACTGAAGCTTTCTTT
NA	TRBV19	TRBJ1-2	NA	CASKQGNYGYTF	TGTGCCAGTAAGCAGGGTAACTATGGCTACACCTTC
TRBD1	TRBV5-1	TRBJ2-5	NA	CASSFRGQAEGETQYF	TGCGCCAGCAGCTTCAGGGGACAGGCTGAGGGAGAGACCCAGTACTTC
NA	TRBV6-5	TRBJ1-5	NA	CASRGEQPQHF	TGTGCCAGCAGAGGAGAACAGCCCCAGCATTTT
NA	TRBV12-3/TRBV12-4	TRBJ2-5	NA	CASSFALRETQYF	TGTGCCAGCAGTTTCGCCCTCCGGGAGACCCAGTACTTC
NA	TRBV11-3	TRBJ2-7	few	CASSTRSGEQYF	TGTGCCAGCAGCACCCGTTCCGGCGAGCAGTACTTC